A selection of T cell receptor beta chains follows, all from one sample in a study of persistence of HIV-infected CD4 T cells. For these receptors, no antigen is known. TCRdb's copy holds only in-frame clones and misses some; the assay was immunoSEQ multiplex PCR. This table has some 9,200 clones, approximately 77% appearing once. The input for sequencing was CD4+ T cells sorted from PBMCs after approximately 19-hour stimulation, taken from a patient who received antiretroviral therapy. Every receptor here comes from an adult woman with HIV who was CMV-seropositive. Each CDR3 is given with its conserved first and last residue. A D gene is named only where the DNA matches it firmly. The size entry is marked missing in some rows and otherwise reads once, few, many or a size class.

TRBV5-1	TRBD2	17	TRBJ2-1	-	CASSKPKTSGRIDEQFF	TGCGCCAGCAGCAAACCAAAAACTAGCGGGAGGATCGATGAGCAGTTCTTC
TRBV19	TRBD1	12	TRBJ1-1	few	CASTTGSHEAFF	TGTGCCAGTACGACAGGGTCTCATGAAGCTTTCTTT
TRBV28	-	12	TRBJ1-1	-	CASSLRGTEAFF	TGTGCCAGCAGTTTAAGGGGCACTGAAGCTTTCTTT
TRBV12-3/TRBV12-4	-	11	TRBJ2-7	once	CASSLAEEQYF	TGTGCCAGCAGCCTGGCGGAGGAGCAGTACTTC
TRBV2	TRBD1	15	TRBJ2-7	-	CASSAGTAILYEQYF	TGTGCCAGCAGTGCCGGGACAGCGATCCTCTACGAGCAGTACTTC
TRBV27	-	15	TRBJ1-2	once	CASSLMGQTPYGYTF	TGTGCCAGCAGTTTAATGGGGCAGACTCCCTATGGCTACACCTTC
TRBV4-1	-	17	TRBJ2-6	-	CASSPLGGASGANVLTF	TGCGCCAGCAGCCCACTTGGGGGAGCCTCTGGGGCCAACGTCCTGACTTTC
TRBV30	-	13	TRBJ1-1	-	CACRQERNTEAFF	TGTGCCTGTCGACAGGAGCGGAACACTGAAGCTTTCTTT
TRBV19	-	14	TRBJ1-3	-	CASSPRTTGNTIYF	TGTGCCAGTAGTCCCCGGACAACCGGAAACACCATATATTTT
TRBV29-1	TRBD1	15	TRBJ1-2	-	CSVGQGAGTNYGYTF	TGCAGCGTCGGACAGGGGGCTGGTACTAACTATGGCTACACCTTC
TRBV6-5	TRBD1	15	TRBJ2-7	-	CASSRTGTGSYEQYF	TGTGCCAGCAGTAGAACCGGGACAGGGTCCTACGAGCAGTACTTC
TRBV4-2	TRBD2	17	TRBJ2-4	-	CASSQGDYPEAKNIQYF	TGTGCCAGCAGCCAAGGGGACTACCCCGAAGCCAAAAACATTCAGTACTTC
TRBV28	TRBD1	16	TRBJ2-4	-	CASSPGQDIAKNIQYF	TGTGCCAGCAGTCCCGGACAGGACATAGCCAAAAACATTCAGTACTTC
TRBV19	-	15	TRBJ1-4	-	CASSPGGGWGEKLFF	TGTGCCAGTAGTCCCGGGGGGGGCTGGGGTGAAAAACTGTTTTTT
TRBV18	TRBD1	14	TRBJ1-2	few	CASSQGQDSYGYTF	TGTGCCAGCTCTCAAGGACAGGACAGCTATGGCTACACCTTC
TRBV19	TRBD2	16	TRBJ2-3	-	CASSYIAGISTDTQYF	TGTGCCAGTAGTTATATAGCGGGAATAAGCACAGATACGCAGTATTTT
TRBV7-2	-	15	TRBJ1-1	-	CASSLRLLGGSEAFF	TGTGCCAGCAGCTTAAGGCTTCTCGGGGGGTCTGAAGCTTTCTTT
TRBV12-3/TRBV12-4	-	11	TRBJ2-1	once	CASSFLHEQFF	TGTGCCAGCAGTTTCTTACATGAGCAGTTCTTC
TRBV6-2/TRBV6-3	TRBD2	18	TRBJ2-1	-	CASSYIRYATSGGNEQFF	TGTGCCAGCAGTTACATTCGGTATGCGACTAGCGGGGGCAATGAGCAGTTCTTC
TRBV18	TRBD2	20	TRBJ2-7	-	CASSPPLSTSGRYRLYEQYF	TGTGCCAGCTCACCACCGCTTTCCACTAGCGGGAGGTATCGGCTATACGAGCAGTACTTC
TRBV27	-	17	TRBJ2-7	-	CASSLKGGFSLSYEQYF	TGTGCCAGCAGTTTAAAGGGGGGGTTTTCACTCTCCTACGAGCAGTACTTC
TRBV12-3/TRBV12-4	-	13	TRBJ1-1	-	CASNVQANTEAFF	TGTGCCAGCAATGTACAGGCGAACACTGAAGCTTTCTTT
TRBV15	TRBD1	18	TRBJ1-1	-	CATSREVRQGALGTEAFF	TGTGCCACCAGCAGAGAAGTGAGACAGGGGGCCCTGGGCACTGAAGCTTTCTTT
TRBV12-5	-	16	TRBJ2-7	-	CASGSPGATGSHEQYF	TGTGCTAGTGGTTCCCCGGGCGCCACAGGGAGCCACGAGCAGTACTTC
TRBV7-9	-	16	TRBJ1-6	-	CASSLDRGSYNSPLHF	TGTGCCAGCAGCCTAGATCGGGGCTCCTATAATTCACCCCTCCACTTT
TRBV14	TRBD1	15	TRBJ2-5	-	CASSHSTGQGVTQYF	TGTGCCAGCAGCCACTCAACGGGACAGGGGGTGACCCAGTACTTC
TRBV5-5	TRBD1	14	TRBJ1-2	-	CASSPRDRATGYTF	TGTGCCAGCAGCCCTCGGGACAGGGCAACCGGCTACACCTTC
TRBV9	-	15	TRBJ2-5	-	CASSVNLGWGETQYF	TGTGCCAGCAGCGTAAATTTAGGGTGGGGAGAGACCCAGTACTTC
TRBV10-3	-	17	TRBJ2-7	-	CAISESIAGTRHYEQYF	TGTGCCATCAGTGAGTCTATCGCCGGGACAAGACACTACGAGCAGTACTTC
TRBV7-9	-	12	TRBJ2-5	-	CASSPSGGTQYF	TGTGCCAGCAGCCCGTCCGGGGGGACCCAGTACTTC
TRBV10-3	TRBD1	16	TRBJ1-1	-	CAIGGQGAGLNTEAFF	TGTGCCATCGGGGGACAGGGGGCGGGTTTGAACACTGAAGCTTTCTTT
TRBV7-2	TRBD2	13	TRBJ2-1	-	CASSSGGGGEQFF	TGTGCCAGCAGCTCCGGGGGGGGCGGGGAGCAGTTCTTC
TRBV6-1	-	17	TRBJ2-1	-	CASSEPGWASAHNEQFF	TGTGCCAGCAGTGAACCCGGGTGGGCTAGCGCCCACAATGAGCAGTTCTTC
TRBV18	TRBD1	14	TRBJ2-1	once	CASSPLTGGNEQFF	TGTGCCAGCTCACCCCTAACAGGGGGCAATGAGCAGTTCTTC
TRBV3-1/TRBV3-2	TRBD2	17	TRBJ2-5	-	CASSQDWGGGARETQYF	TGTGCCAGCAGCCAAGACTGGGGCGGGGGGGCAAGAGAGACCCAGTACTTC
TRBV5-1	-	14	TRBJ1-4	once	CASSPTGVNEKLFF	TGCGCCAGCAGCCCGACAGGAGTTAATGAAAAACTGTTTTTT
TRBV5-1	-	16	TRBJ2-3	-	CASSMGPIGDTDTQYF	TGCGCCAGCAGCATGGGACCCATAGGGGACACAGATACGCAGTATTTT
TRBV6-2/TRBV6-3	-	15	TRBJ1-6	-	CASSWSAIKNSPLHF	TGTGCCAGCAGTTGGTCGGCGATAAAGAATTCACCCCTCCACTTT
TRBV2	-	13	TRBJ2-4	-	CASRPLAASFQYF	TGTGCCAGCAGGCCTCTAGCCGCCAGTTTTCAGTACTTC
TRBV11-1	-	16	TRBJ2-3	-	CASSLGTETFTDTQYF	TGTGCCAGCAGCTTAGGTACAGAGACCTTCACAGATACGCAGTATTTT
TRBV11-3	-	15	TRBJ2-2	-	CASSLVGGGAGELFF	TGTGCCAGCAGCTTAGTCGGAGGGGGGGCCGGGGAGCTGTTTTTT
TRBV18	TRBD1	15	TRBJ2-5	-	CASSPNQGQGETQYF	TGTGCCAGCTCACCAAATCAGGGACAGGGAGAGACCCAGTACTTC
TRBV7-9	TRBD2	16	TRBJ2-1	-	CASSLTQWEGPDEQFF	TGTGCCAGCAGCTTAACTCAGTGGGAGGGCCCGGATGAGCAGTTCTTC
TRBV7-2	TRBD2	15	TRBJ2-1	-	CASSLDSGGRNEQFF	TGTGCCAGCAGCTTAGATAGCGGGGGCCGCAATGAGCAGTTCTTC
TRBV11-2	-	14	TRBJ2-1	-	CASSLGGGITEQFF	TGTGCCAGCAGCCTAGGGGGCGGGATCACTGAGCAGTTCTTC
TRBV18	-	14	TRBJ1-1	few	CASSGLNPNTEAFF	TGTGCCAGCTCAGGATTGAATCCGAACACTGAAGCTTTCTTT
TRBV27	TRBD2	14	TRBJ2-3	-	CASKLAGGTDTQYF	TGTGCCAGCAAACTAGCGGGAGGAACAGATACGCAGTATTTT
TRBV6-5	-	14	TRBJ2-5	-	CASSYGRIAETQYF	TGTGCCAGCAGTTACGGTCGGATTGCAGAGACCCAGTACTTC
TRBV12-3/TRBV12-4	TRBD1	12	TRBJ2-7	-	CASSSGTVEQYF	TGTGCCAGCAGTTCCGGGACAGTCGAGCAGTACTTC